This TCR beta chain was recovered during a study of tumor and adjacent non-tumor tissue in lung cancer. This clonotype was counted only a few times. Germline V gene lookup returns CDR1 SGDLS and CDR2 YYNGEE. With 1 base removed from V and 2 bases from J, the gap between germline ends came to 11 bases. The length of the CDR3 is 15 residues. No cell sorting was done before RNA was extracted from the tissue. This non-tumor lung sample came from over 3 cm beyond the tumor edge. TCRbeta libraries were built with three rounds of nested PCR, modified from ARM-PCR. TCRdb reprocessed the multiplex PCR reads via MiXCR and lists one record per CDR3 protein. The sample includes some 99,000 distinct CDR3 sequences, 60% to 80% of them seen just once.

The TCR originated in a man between 60 and 75 years old with non-small cell lung cancer. This sequence joins TRBV9 and TRBJ2-3; D could derive from TRBD1 or TRBD2 (6 bases each). The sequenced sample was distant non-tumor lung tissue. The CDR3 region has the DNA TGTGCCAGCAGCGTAACGGGGGCCTACACAGATACGCAGTATTTT. This sequence encodes CASSVTGAYTDTQYF.